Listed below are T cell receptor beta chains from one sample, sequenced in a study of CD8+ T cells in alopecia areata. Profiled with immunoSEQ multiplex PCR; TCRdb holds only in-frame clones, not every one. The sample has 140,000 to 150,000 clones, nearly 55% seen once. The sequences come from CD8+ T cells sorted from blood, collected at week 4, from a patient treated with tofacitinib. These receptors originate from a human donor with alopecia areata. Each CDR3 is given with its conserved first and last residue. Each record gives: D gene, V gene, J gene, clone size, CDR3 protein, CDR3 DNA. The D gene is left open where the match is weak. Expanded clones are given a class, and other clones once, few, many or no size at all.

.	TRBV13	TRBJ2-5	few	CASSLGDSLYETQYF	TGTGCCAGCAGCTTAGGAGACAGCCTCTATGAGACCCAGTACTTC
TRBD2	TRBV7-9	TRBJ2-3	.	CASSSSGDTDTQYF	TGTGCCAGCAGCTCTAGCGGGGACACAGATACGCAGTATTTT
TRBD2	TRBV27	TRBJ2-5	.	CASSLWASGGQETQYF	TGTGCCAGCAGTTTATGGGCTAGCGGGGGGCAAGAGACCCAGTACTTC
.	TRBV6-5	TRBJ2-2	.	CASSYSGSGGGELFF	TGTGCCAGCAGTTACTCCGGGAGTGGCGGCGGGGAGCTGTTTTTT
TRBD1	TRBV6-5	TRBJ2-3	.	CASRSGTGHTDTQYF	TGTGCCAGCAGATCCGGGACAGGGCACACAGATACGCAGTATTTT
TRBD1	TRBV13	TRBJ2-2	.	CASSGHRGAGELFF	TGTGCCAGCAGCGGCCACAGGGGCGCCGGGGAGCTGTTTTTT
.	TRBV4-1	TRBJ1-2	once	CASSHPGGGGDGYTF	TGCGCCAGCAGCCACCCGGGGGGGGGTGGAGATGGCTACACCTTC
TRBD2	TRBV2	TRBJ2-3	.	CASTAAAGGTDTQYF	TGTGCCAGCACTGCAGCCGCGGGGGGCACAGATACGCAGTATTTT
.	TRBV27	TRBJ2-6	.	CASSFFSGANVLTF	TGTGCCAGCAGTTTCTTCTCTGGGGCCAACGTCCTGACTTTC
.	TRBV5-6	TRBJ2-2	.	CASSSAIPGELFF	TGTGCCAGCAGCTCGGCGATTCCCGGGGAGCTGTTTTTT